Below are 15 T cell receptor beta chains sequenced from a single sample in a study of blood T cell repertoires in COVID-19. Clones were sequenced by immunoSEQ multiplex PCR, and TCRdb holds only the in-frame ones, with some missing. The sample lists over 200,000 clones, 86% seen once, with roughly a sixth in the top ten. Sequenced material: PBMCs or T cells enriched from blood (not recorded which). The origin of the receptors is a man in his late teens or twenties who had recovered from COVID-19.

In the case of this clone: Other DNA sequences within the sample encode an identical CDR3. This chain connects TRBV11-2 to TRBJ1-2, with 8 nucleotides matching TRBD1. Germline V gives CDR1 SGHAT, CDR2 FQNNGV. The CDR3 loop spans 14 amino acids. The V and J ends lost 5 bases and 2 bases, in that order; junction bases with no gene match: 4. The DNA for the CDR3 is TGTGCCAGCAGCCCACGGACAGGGAACTATGGCTACACCTTC. Translation gives CASSPRTGNYGYTF.

The chain couples TRBV5-1 to TRBJ1-1; D is perhaps TRBD1 (5 bases). Germline V gene data show CDR1 as SGHRS and CDR2 as YFSETQ. The CDR3 covers 14 residues. Trimming pared 1 base from V and 4 bases from J, leaving 11 bases between. The CDR3 coding sequence is TGCGCCAGCAGCTTGAACAGGCAGGCCACTGAAGCTTTCTTT. This gives the protein CASSLNRQATEAFF.

The chain links TRBV12-3 or TRBV12-4 to TRBJ1-2, with D hard to call. V lost 2 bases and J 2 bases, leaving 6 bases between the germline ends. The CDR3 is 13 residues long. The CDR3 DNA follows: TGTGCCAGCAGTTTATTATCGAACTATGGCTACACCTTC. Amino acid sequence: CASSLLSNYGYTF.

The J gene is TRBJ1-1, the V gene TRBV15, with no clear D. The V gene's germline CDR1 is LNHNV and CDR2 YYDKDF (reference sequence). Trimming stripped 0 bases from V and 5 bases from J, with 10 bases between. This CDR3 region has 14 residues. CDR3 nucleotide sequence: TGTGCCACCAGCAGAGACGGGTTTTTGACTGAAGCTTTCTTT. This codes for CATSRDGFLTEAFF.

J is TRBJ2-3 and V is TRBV14; maybe TRBD1 (6 bases). The V gene lost 6 bases and the J gene lost 0 bases, with 13 bases spanning the gap. CDR1 and CDR2 from the germline V gene are SGHDN and FVKESK. The CDR3 has 15 amino acids. CDR3 nucleotide sequence: TGTGCCAGCAGAGGACAGCGGTCTAGCACAGATACGCAGTATTTT. Protein sequence: CASRGQRSSTDTQYF.

The chain links TRBV10-3 to TRBJ2-1, with D possibly matching TRBD1 (5 bases). The CDR3 runs to 15 residues. CDR1 and CDR2 (germline): ENHRY, SYGVKD. The V and J ends lost 0 bases and 5 bases respectively, with 11 bases between them. CDR3 coding DNA: TGTGCCATCAGTGAGTCGAATAGGGGCGACAATGAGCAGTTCTTC. Translated, it gives CAISESNRGDNEQFF.

Concerning this clone itself: In the same sample, other DNA sequences code for this CDR3. CDR3 DNA sequence: TGTGCCTGGGGTACTGGAAACACCATATATTTT. This gives the protein CAWGTGNTIYF. The V gene is TRBV30, the J gene TRBJ1-3; D gene uncertain. Trimming pared 5 bases from V and 2 bases from J, leaving 4 bases between. There are 11 residues in the CDR3. Per the germline V gene, CDR1 is GTSNPN and CDR2 is SVGIG (reference sequence). The whole variable domain, remainder taken from reference TRBV30 and TRBJ1-3, is SQTIHQWPATLVQPVGSPLSLECTVEGTSNPNLYWYRQAAGRGLQLLFYSVGIGQISSEVPQNLSASRPQDRQFILSSKKLLLSDSGFYLCAWGTGNTIYFGEGSWLTVV.

The chain is built from TRBV2 and TRBJ2-7, with 8 nucleotides matching TRBD1. Germline trimming cut 9 bases from V and 2 bases from J; bases unmatched to any gene: 9. Germline lookup yields CDR1 SNHLY and CDR2 FYNNEI. The CDR3 is made up of 14 amino acids. The CDR3 sequence: CASAPGQVTYEQYF. As DNA, the CDR3 is TGTGCCAGTGCACCGGGACAGGTTACCTACGAGCAGTACTTC.

The chain recombines TRBV19 with TRBJ1-1; perhaps TRBD1 as D (6 bases). The CDR3 has 15 amino acids. Trimming pared 5 bases from V and 1 base from J, leaving 14 bases between. Germline V gives CDR1 LNHDA, CDR2 SQIVND (reference sequence). CDR3 residues: CASSGIQGTNTEAFF. CDR3 nucleotide sequence: TGTGCCAGTAGTGGTATCCAGGGGACGAACACTGAAGCTTTCTTT.

This clone was detected only once. J is TRBJ2-3 and V is TRBV6-5, with 8 bases that match TRBD2. Germline values: CDR1 MNHEY, CDR2 SVGAGI. The CDR3 covers 15 residues. With 4 bases clipped from V and 3 bases from J, the junction kept 6 bases outside the gene matches. CDR3 nucleotides: TGTGCCAGCAGTTTTCGCCGGGGGGGTACAGATACGCAGTATTTT. Translating gives CASSFRRGGTDTQYF.

The rearrangement uses TRBV20-1 and TRBJ2-5; D unresolved. The CDR3 runs to 11 residues. The V end lost 3 bases, the J end lost 4 bases, and 6 bases lay between the germline ends. Germline assignment: CDR1 DFQATT and CDR2 SNEGSKA (reference sequence). The CDR3 DNA sequence: TGCAGTGCTAGCGGTGGAGAGACCCAGTACTTC. This sequence encodes CSASGGETQYF.

This chain joins TRBV19 and TRBJ2-5, with 9 bases lining up with TRBD1. Looked up from germline, CDR1 is LNHDA and CDR2 is SQIVND (reference sequence). This CDR3 region has 16 residues. The trim removed 6 bases at V and 4 bases at J, leaving 12 bases unmatched. The DNA of the CDR3 is TGTGCCAGTAGCAATCCCGGGACAGGGCGGCCAGAGACCCAGTACTTC. Translation: CASSNPGTGRPETQYF.

This clone was seen once. The chain links TRBV12-3 or TRBV12-4 to TRBJ2-3; no clear D. The length of the CDR3 is 13 residues. Trimming shortened V by 3 bases and J by 6 bases, and 10 bases separated the two germline ends. This CDR3 is CASSFLERDTQYF. CDR3 DNA sequence: TGTGCCAGCAGTTTTTTAGAACGGGATACGCAGTATTTT.

This clone was observed a single time. This chain links TRBV5-1 with TRBJ1-1, with TRBD1 as a possible D gene (5 bases). Trimming took off 5 bases at V and 4 bases at J, with 12 bases between the two ends. Germline CDR1 is SGHRS and CDR2 is YFSETQ. The CDR3 has 13 amino acids. Here the CDR3 DNA reads TGCGCCAGCAGAGGGGTAGTGGGCACTGAAGCTTTCTTT. As protein: CASRGVVGTEAFF.

The rearrangement links TRBV3-1 (or the pseudogene TRBV3-2) to TRBJ2-7, with 9 bases fitting TRBD1. The length of the CDR3 is 15 residues. Trimming took 5 bases from V and 5 from J; bases not matched to a gene: 10. CDR1 LGHDT and CDR2 YNNKEL come from the germline V gene (reference sequence). The CDR3 spells CASSFPGQGVHEQYF. CDR3 bases: TGTGCCAGCAGCTTTCCGGGACAGGGCGTCCACGAGCAGTACTTC.